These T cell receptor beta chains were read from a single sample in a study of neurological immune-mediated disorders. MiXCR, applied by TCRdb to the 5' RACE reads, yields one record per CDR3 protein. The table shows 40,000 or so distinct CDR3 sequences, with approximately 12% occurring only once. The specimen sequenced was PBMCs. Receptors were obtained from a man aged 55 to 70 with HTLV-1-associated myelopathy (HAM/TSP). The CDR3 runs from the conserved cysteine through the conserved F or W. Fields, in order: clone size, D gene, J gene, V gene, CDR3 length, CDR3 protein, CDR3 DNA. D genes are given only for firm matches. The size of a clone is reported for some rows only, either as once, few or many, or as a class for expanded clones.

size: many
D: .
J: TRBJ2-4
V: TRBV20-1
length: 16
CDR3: CSASQGISSAKNIQYF
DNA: TGCAGTGCTAGCCAGGGGATTAGCTCTGCCAAAAACATTCAGTACTTC

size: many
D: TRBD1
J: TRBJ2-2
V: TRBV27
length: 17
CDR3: CASSRDSGTGYTGELFF
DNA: TGTGCCAGCAGCAGAGACTCCGGGACAGGGTACACCGGGGAGCTGTTTTTT

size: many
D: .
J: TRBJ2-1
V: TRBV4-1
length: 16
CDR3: CASSQDTAGSWDEQFF
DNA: TGCGCCAGCAGCCAAGATACCGCGGGATCATGGGATGAGCAGTTCTTC

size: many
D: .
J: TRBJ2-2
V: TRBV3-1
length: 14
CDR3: CASESLGGSGELFF
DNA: TGTGCCAGCGAAAGTTTGGGGGGATCCGGGGAGCTGTTTTTT

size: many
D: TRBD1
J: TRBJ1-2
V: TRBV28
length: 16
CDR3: CASSPGQGQISGGYTF
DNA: TGTGCCAGCAGCCCCGGACAGGGACAGATCTCGGGGGGCTACACCTTC

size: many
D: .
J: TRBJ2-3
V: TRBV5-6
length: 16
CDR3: CASSLGLLASTDTQYF
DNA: TGTGCCAGCAGCTTGGGTCTGCTAGCGAGCACAGATACGCAGTATTTT

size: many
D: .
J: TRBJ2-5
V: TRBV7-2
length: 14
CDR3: CASSSRTHGETQYF
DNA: TGTGCCAGCAGCTCCAGGACCCACGGGGAGACCCAGTACTTC

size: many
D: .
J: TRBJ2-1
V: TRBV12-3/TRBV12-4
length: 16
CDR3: CASSIQGQSSYNEQFF
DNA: TGTGCCAGCAGTATACAGGGCCAAAGCTCCTACAATGAGCAGTTCTTC

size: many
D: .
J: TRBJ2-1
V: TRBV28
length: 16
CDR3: CASSLPTVSIGNEQFF
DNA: TGTGCAAGCAGTCTACCCACGGTCTCCATTGGGAATGAGCAGTTCTTC

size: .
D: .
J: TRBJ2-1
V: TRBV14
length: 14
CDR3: CASSQESGRIEQFF
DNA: TGTGCCAGCAGCCAAGAGAGTGGACGTATTGAGCAGTTCTTC

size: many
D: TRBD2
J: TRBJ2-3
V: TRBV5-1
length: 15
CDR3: CASSRSSGSTDTQYF
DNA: TGCGCCAGCAGCCGTTCTAGCGGTAGCACAGATACGCAGTATTTT

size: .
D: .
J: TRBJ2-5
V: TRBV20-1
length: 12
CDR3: CSAKQGIETQYF
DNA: TGCAGTGCGAAACAGGGTATTGAGACCCAGTACTTC

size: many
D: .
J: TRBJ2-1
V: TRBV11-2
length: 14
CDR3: CASSLGPAYNEQFF
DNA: TGTGCCAGCAGCTTAGGTCCAGCCTACAATGAGCAGTTCTTC

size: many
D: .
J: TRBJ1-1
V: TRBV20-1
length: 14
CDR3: CSASRGMGRSVVFF
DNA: TGCAGTGCTAGTAGGGGAATGGGCCGTAGTGTCGTGTTCTTT

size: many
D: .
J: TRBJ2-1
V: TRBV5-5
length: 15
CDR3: CASSLEAETYNEQFF
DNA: TGTGCCAGCAGCTTGGAGGCCGAAACCTACAATGAGCAGTTCTTC

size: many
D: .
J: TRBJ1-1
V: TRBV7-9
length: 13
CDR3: CASSSGGVRAAFF
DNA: TGTGCCAGCAGCTCGGGGGGGGTAAGGGCAGCTTTCTTT

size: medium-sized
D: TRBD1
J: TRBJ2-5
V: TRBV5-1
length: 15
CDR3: CASSPTRDRQETQYF
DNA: TGCGCCAGCAGCCCGACCCGGGACAGACAAGAGACCCAGTACTTC

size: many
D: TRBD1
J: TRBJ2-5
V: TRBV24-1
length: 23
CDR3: CATSARPSSGQGARTGFQETQYF
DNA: TGTGCCACCAGTGCCCGCCCGTCGAGTGGGCAGGGGGCACGCACGGGGTTCCAAGAGACCCAGTACTTC

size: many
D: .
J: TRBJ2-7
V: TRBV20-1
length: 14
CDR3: CSARGPAGNLEQYF
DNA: TGCAGTGCTAGAGGGCCAGCGGGCAACCTCGAGCAGTACTTC

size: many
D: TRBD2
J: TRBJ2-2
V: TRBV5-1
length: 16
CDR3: CASSLGGAGPSGELFF
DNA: TGCGCCAGCAGCTTGGGTGGAGCGGGACCATCCGGGGAGCTGTTTTTT

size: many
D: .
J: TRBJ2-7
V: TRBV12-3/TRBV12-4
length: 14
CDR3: CASSFGDLSYEQYF
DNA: TGTGCCAGCAGTTTTGGGGACTTGTCCTACGAGCAGTACTTC

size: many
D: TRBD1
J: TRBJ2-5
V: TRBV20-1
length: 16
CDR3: CSARDVDRLSQETQYF
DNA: TGCAGTGCTAGAGATGTGGACAGGCTTAGTCAAGAGACCCAGTACTTC

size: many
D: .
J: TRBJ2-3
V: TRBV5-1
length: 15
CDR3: CASTAEVGTTDTQYF
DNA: TGCGCCAGCACCGCCGAAGTGGGAACCACAGATACGCAGTATTTT

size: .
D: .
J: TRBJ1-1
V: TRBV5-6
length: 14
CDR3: CASSLAIMNTEAFF
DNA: TGTGCCAGCAGCTTGGCCATTATGAACACTGAAGCTTTCTTT

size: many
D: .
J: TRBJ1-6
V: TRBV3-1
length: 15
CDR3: CASSQAAGTNSPLHF
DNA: TGTGCCAGCAGCCAAGCGGCCGGAACGAATTCACCCCTCCACTTT

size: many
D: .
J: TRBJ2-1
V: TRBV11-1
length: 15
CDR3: CASSSKRHSYNEQFF
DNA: TGTGCCAGCAGTTCAAAGCGTCACTCCTACAATGAGCAGTTCTTC

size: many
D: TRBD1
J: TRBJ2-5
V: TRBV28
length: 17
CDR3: CASSSLPGTGGGETQYF
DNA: TGTGCCAGCAGTTCACTTCCCGGGACAGGGGGCGGAGAGACCCAGTACTTC

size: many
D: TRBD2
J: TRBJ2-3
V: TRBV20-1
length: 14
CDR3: CRIAGGSITDTQYF
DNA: TGCAGAATAGCGGGAGGATCCATCACAGATACGCAGTATTTT

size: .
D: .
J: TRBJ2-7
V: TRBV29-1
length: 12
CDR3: CSAGPTLYEQYF
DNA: TGCAGCGCCGGTCCTACCCTCTACGAGCAGTACTTC

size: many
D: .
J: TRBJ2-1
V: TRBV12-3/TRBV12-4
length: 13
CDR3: CASFKGTNNEQFF
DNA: TGTGCCAGCTTTAAAGGGACCAACAATGAGCAGTTCTTC

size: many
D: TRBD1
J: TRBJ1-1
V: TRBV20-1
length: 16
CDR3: CSARLTGDRGRTEAFF
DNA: TGCAGTGCTAGACTAACCGGGGACAGGGGAAGAACTGAAGCTTTCTTT

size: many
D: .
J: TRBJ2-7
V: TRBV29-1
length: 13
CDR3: CSVVDRQSYEQYF
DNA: TGCAGCGTTGTAGACCGACAGAGCTACGAGCAGTACTTC

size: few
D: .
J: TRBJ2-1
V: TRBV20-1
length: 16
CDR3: CSARSLSGASYNEQFF
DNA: TGCAGTGCTAGGAGTTTATCGGGAGCATCCTACAATGAGCAGTTCTTC

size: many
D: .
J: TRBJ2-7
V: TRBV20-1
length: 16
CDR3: CSARDGVGGTIYEQYF
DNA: TGCAGTGCTAGAGATGGGGTGGGGGGAACCATTTACGAGCAGTACTTC

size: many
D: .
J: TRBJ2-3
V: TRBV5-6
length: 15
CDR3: CASSLGRISTDTQYF
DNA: TGTGCCAGCAGCTTGGGCAGGATTAGCACAGATACGCAGTATTTT

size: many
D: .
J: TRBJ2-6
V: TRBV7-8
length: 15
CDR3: CASSLGSAGANVLTF
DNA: TGTGCCAGCAGCTTAGGCTCGGCAGGGGCCAACGTCCTGACTTTC

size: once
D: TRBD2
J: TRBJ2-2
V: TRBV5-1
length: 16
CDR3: CASSLSGTTYTGELFF
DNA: TGCGCCAGCAGCTTGTCCGGGACTACATACACCGGGGAGCTGTTTTTT

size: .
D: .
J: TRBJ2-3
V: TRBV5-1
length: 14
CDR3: CASRLREDTDTQYF
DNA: TGCGCCAGCAGACTGAGGGAGGACACAGATACGCAGTATTTT

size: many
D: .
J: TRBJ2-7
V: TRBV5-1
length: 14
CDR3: CASSPGGKRYEQYF
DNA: TGCGCCAGCAGCCCGGGTGGTAAGAGGTACGAGCAGTACTTC

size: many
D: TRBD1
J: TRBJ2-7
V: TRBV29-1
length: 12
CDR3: CSVEGTEDEQYF
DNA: TGCAGCGTTGAGGGGACAGAGGACGAGCAGTACTTC

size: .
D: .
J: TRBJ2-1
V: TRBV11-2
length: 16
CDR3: CAISLKAVGPNNEQFF
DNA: TGTGCCATCAGCTTGAAGGCGGTAGGGCCGAACAATGAGCAGTTCTTC

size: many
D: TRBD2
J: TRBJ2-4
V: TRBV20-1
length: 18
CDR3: CSAREFSGLAGVSHIQYF
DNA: TGCAGTGCTAGAGAGTTTAGTGGACTAGCGGGAGTGTCGCACATTCAGTACTTC

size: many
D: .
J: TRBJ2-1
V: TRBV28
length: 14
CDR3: CASSGPGEGDEQFF
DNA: TGTGCCAGCAGCGGCCCGGGTGAGGGGGATGAGCAGTTCTTC